The T cell receptor beta chain under discussion was sequenced for a study of T cell responses to AZD1222 COVID-19 vaccine. Broader study findings: Two AZD1222 doses significantly raised spike-specific TCR breadth and depth over controls.

The method was immunoSEQ multiplex PCR; TCRdb's version includes in-frame clones alone and lacks a portion of them. The sample has some 150,000 clones, around nine tenths seen once. As concerns this clone: Its specificity is unknown.

V shed 6 bases and J shed 1 base, with 9 bases lying between them. The CDR3 length is 13 residues. Germline assignment: CDR1 ENHRY and CDR2 SYGVKD. Specimen: peripheral blood, collected on day 0 of MenACWY control vaccination. The chain uses TRBV10-3 and TRBJ1-1; the D is unclear. This TCR derives from an adult in good health. CDR3 DNA: TGTGCCATCAGGCGGGGTGAGAACACTGAAGCTTTCTTT. Translation gives CAIRRGENTEAFF.